This T cell receptor (beta chain) was observed in a study of human thymus T cells (dated by TCRdb to 2018 to 2020). Study-wide context: The study characterized TCR alpha and beta repertoires from seven to nine infant thymus samples and a few related peripheral blood samples. The cohort included over five male and two female infants, with donor ages spanning 7 to 244 days.

Thymus tissue was collected as surgical resects that were removed during corrective cardiac surgery. In Finland, the donors were immunologically healthy infants who were having open corrective cardiac surgery for congenital heart defects. Thymocytes were released mechanically from tissue and stored at -70 °C as pellets of about 8.5-31 million cells. A QIAsymphony instrument was used to extract genomic DNA from the frozen cell pellets. Overall study results and their limits: V and J gene segment usage appeared biased in both thymic and peripheral blood repertoires. On average, thymus samples yielded hundreds of thousands of unique TCRB clonotypes, whereas blood samples yielded 75,000 to 95,000. Highly overlapping thymic TCR repertoires among unrelated individuals were reported in the related research.

The immunoSEQ multiplex PCR assay was used to amplify the TCRB and TCRAD loci from a standardized amount of quality-controlled genomic DNA. The amplicons covered the V(D)J region and were long enough to include the CDR3 and to identify the V and J genes. The commercial immunoSEQ service was used to sequence amplicons on an Illumina platform. The authors' pipeline ran thus. Corrections for primer bias and sequencing errors followed previously described methods, while TCRAD and TCRB definitions were based on the IMGT database. Analysis of the repertoires was done with immunoSEQ Analyzer 3.0 and VDJTools and included basic statistics, V/J segment usage, diversity estimates, rarefaction and pairwise overlap. Chao1, ChaoE, Efron-Thisted, Shannon and inverse Simpson indices were used to estimate diversity, which was also estimated on datasets down-sampled to the smallest sample. Repertoire overlap used strict matching of CDR3 nucleotide sequence, V gene and J gene, with Jaccard-based multidimensional scaling clustering. TCRdb re-hosts the immuneACCESS table, in-frame sequences only. Its copies lack some clones; in the studies checked, an unresolved V gene accounts for under half of them, and the cause for the rest is not known. For V, J and clone size, that table is used; D and trimming come from the DNA. The sample records roughly 130,000 clones, over 85% of which are singletons. Around 0.022% of the sample lies in the top ten.

Inclusive of the bounding cysteine and phenylalanine, the CDR3 is 14 residues long. Only CDR3 DNA remains: 42 bases, in frame from the first base. Reading the germline V gene gives CDR1 SGHVS and CDR2 FQNEAQ. V was cut back by 2 bases and J by 0 bases, leaving a gap of 7 bases between them. On this clone: It lacks a known antigen. No clone much larger than this one lies a single base away; base qualities are absent.

The chain joins TRBV7-8 to TRBJ1-1, with no confidently assigned D gene. The TCR was taken from a boy younger than two with a congenital heart defect but otherwise immunologically healthy. The material sequenced was thymus tissue. The CDR3 here reads CASSLSGLNTEAFF. The DNA sequence is given as TGTGCCAGCAGCTTAAGCGGATTGAACACTGAAGCTTTCTTT. With the rest looked up from the reference TRBV7-8 and TRBJ1-1 genes rather than sequenced, the full variable domain is GAGVSQSPRYKVAKRGQDVALRCDPISGHVSLFWYQQALGQGPEFLTYFQNEAQLDKSGLPSDRFFAERPEGSVSTLKIQRTQQEDSAVYLCASSLSGLNTEAFFGQGTRLTVV.